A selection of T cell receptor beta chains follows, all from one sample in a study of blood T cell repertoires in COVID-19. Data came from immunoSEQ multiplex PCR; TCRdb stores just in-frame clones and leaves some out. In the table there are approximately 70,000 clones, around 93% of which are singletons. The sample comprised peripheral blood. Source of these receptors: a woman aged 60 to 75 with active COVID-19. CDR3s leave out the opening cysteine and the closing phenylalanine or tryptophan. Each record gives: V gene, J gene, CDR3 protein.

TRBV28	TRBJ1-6	ASSTRTGESPLH
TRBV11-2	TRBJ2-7	ASSSFYEQY
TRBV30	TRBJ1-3	AWGGSGNTIY
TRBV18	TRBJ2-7	ASSPPTRYEQY
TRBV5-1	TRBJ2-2	ASSLVLTNTGELF
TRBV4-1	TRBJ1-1	ASSLGQGTEAF
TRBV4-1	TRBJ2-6	ASSQDRGQGFSGANVLT
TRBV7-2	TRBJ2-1	ASSLAPAWSRDNEQF
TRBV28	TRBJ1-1	ASERLWTPLDTEAF
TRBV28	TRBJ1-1	ASRSGGVNTEAF
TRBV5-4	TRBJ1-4	ASSYGPGGARNEKLF
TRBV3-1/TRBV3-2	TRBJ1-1	ASRGGTEAF
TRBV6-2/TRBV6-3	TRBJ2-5	ASSQVRGIAGIQETQY
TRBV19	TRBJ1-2	ASSMEGRNGYT
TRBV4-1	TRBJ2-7	ASSPTIDYEQY
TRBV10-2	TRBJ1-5	ASSETGVGQPQH
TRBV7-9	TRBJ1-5	ASTNRRDSNQPQH
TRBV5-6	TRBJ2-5	ASGIRGSQETQY
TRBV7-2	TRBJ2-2	ASSFRGWANTGELF
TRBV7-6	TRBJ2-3	ASSSGGSTDTQY
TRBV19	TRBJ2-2	ASTRTEDTGELF
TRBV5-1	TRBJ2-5	ASHPGSQETQY
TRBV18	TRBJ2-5	ASSPIARETQY
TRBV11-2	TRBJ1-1	ASSSSAGDTEAF
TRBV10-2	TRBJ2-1	ASSESTGLIEDEQF
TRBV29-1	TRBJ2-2	SVRELGNTGELF
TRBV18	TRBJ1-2	ASSPSGTGDGYT
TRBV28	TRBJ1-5	ASSLVERGGFQPQH
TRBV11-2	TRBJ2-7	ASRSGTADYEQY
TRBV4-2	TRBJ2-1	ASSQRLLAGDNEQF
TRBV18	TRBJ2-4	ASGPGSKNIQY
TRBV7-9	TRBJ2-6	ASSVGQIDSGANVLT
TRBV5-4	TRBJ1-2	ASTPPSQNYGYT
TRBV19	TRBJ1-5	SAGPQH
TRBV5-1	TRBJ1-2	ASSPPGVGGYT
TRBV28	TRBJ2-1	ASLTRVNEQF
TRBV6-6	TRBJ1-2	ASSGGRGGYT
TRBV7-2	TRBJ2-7	ASSSGWREGRYEQY
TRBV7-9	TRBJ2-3	ASSEGDTHTDTQY
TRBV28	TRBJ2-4	ASSPPGLKLAKNIQY
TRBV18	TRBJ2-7	ASSPPTGDYEQY
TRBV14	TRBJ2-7	ASIPTAVVRVSYEQY
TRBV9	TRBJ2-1	ASSVGGRAGDNEQF
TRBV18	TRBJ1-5	ASSPPTGGLIQPQH
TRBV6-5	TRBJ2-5	ASSWAGWETQY
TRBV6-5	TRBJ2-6	ASSIRDPGANVLT
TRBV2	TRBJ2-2	ASRRTEETGELF
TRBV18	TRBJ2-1	ASSPPGQSSYNEQF
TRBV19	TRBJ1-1	ASSINGGAGSEAF
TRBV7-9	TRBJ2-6	ASSLSGSGANVLT
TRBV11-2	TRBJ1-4	ASSGGLNEKLF
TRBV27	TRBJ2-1	ASSYSGGYNEQF
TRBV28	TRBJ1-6	AAGDVRGSPLH
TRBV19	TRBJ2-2	ASSSTGQGIRNTGELF
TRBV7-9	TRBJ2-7	ASSLAGAGAGEQY
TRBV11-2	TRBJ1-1	ASSQLQTNTEAF
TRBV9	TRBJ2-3	ASRDRDYGTDTQY